The next 26 T cell receptor beta chains were all read from a single sample in a study of T cells in Graves' hyperthyroidism and ophthalmopathy. The TCR beta CDR3 regions underwent amplification using RNA transcripts as the source. During a first-round RT-PCR of the TCR CDR3, the HTBI primer set was used. Each CDR3 protein gets one entry after TCRdb re-called the multiplex PCR reads with MiXCR. The table records fewer than 700,000 distinct CDR3 sequences, 15% to 20% of them present only once. Sequencing input: blood. These receptors were collected from a woman in her twenties or thirties with Graves' hyperthyroidism.

This clonotype was seen a handful of times. The rearrangement joins TRBV27 to TRBJ1-5; D not resolved. Germline V gives CDR1 MNHEY, CDR2 SMNVEV (reference sequence). This CDR3 is built from 12 residues. V dropped 3 bases and J dropped 9 bases, with 9 bases sitting between them. In DNA form, the CDR3 reads TGTGCCAGCAGTTTCTGGGATTCGCCCCAGCATTTT. It specifies CASSFWDSPQHF.

This clonotype has just a few counts. The rearrangement uses TRBV7-2 and TRBJ2-7; 9 bases match TRBD2. Trimming removed 5 bases from V and 4 bases from J; junction bases left unmatched: 9. CDR3 size: 15 residues. CDR1 and CDR2 (germline): SGHTA, FQGNSA. The CDR3 spells CASSRISGRGYEQYF. For the CDR3, the DNA is TGTGCCAGCAGCCGTATTAGCGGGAGAGGATACGAGCAGTACTTC.

Turning to this clonotype: It may be a read error: a sequence one base away is much more abundant. The chain combines TRBV27 with TRBJ1-4; no definite D call. Trimming stripped 6 bases from V and 3 bases from J, with 14 bases between. The germline gives CDR1 MNHEY, CDR2 SMNVEV (reference sequence). This CDR3 is 15 amino acids long. The CDR3 DNA is TGTGCCAGCAGGTCGACCAGGACGGCTAATGAAAAACTGTTTTTT. Its translation is CASRSTRTANEKLFF.

This clonotype was seen more than once but under ten times. CDR3 nucleotide sequence: TGTGCCACCAGTGATCCGACAGGGTATGAGCAGTTCTTC. Protein: CATSDPTGYEQFF. J is TRBJ2-1 and V is TRBV24-1, with 7 bases identical to TRBD1. Germline-derived CDR1 and CDR2 are KGHDR and SFDVKD. The CDR3 has 13 residues. V trimming: 3 bases; J trimming: 8 bases; junction bases outside the gene matches: 3.

This clonotype was seen more than once but under ten times. The chain is built from TRBV10-3 and TRBJ1-1; no definite D call. Trimming cost V 3 bases and J 4 bases, with 6 bases left between them. CDR1 ENHRY and CDR2 SYGVKD come from the germline V gene. The CDR3 is made up of 12 amino acids. CDR3 in amino acids: CAISDGGTEAFF. As DNA, the CDR3 is TGTGCCATCAGTGACGGCGGCACTGAAGCTTTCTTT.

This clonotype appeared a few times. CDR3 sequence reads: CASSDSGGGRTEAFF. The CDR3 coding sequence is TGTGCCAGCAGTGACTCTGGAGGGGGACGAACTGAAGCTTTCTTT. The genes are TRBV6-4 and TRBJ1-1; possible D gene TRBD1, 6 bases. V gave up 0 bases and J gave up 5 bases, with 13 bases separating them. The V gene's germline CDR1 is MRHNA and CDR2 SNTAGT. This CDR3 is 15 amino acids long.

This clonotype was detected ten times or more. DNA of the CDR3: TGTGCCAGTACCGAAGGACTAGCGGGAGTTGTGGAGACCCAGTACTTC. This sequence encodes CASTEGLAGVVETQYF. The rearrangement uses TRBV11-2 and TRBJ2-5, with 13 positions matching TRBD2. CDR3 length: 16 residues. Germline V gene data show CDR1 as SGHAT and CDR2 as FQNNGV. Trimming at V came to 9 bases and at J to 5 bases, leaving 12 bases not matched to a gene.

V gene TRBV9 combines with J gene TRBJ1-1, with D possibly being TRBD1 (5 bases). The V end lost 3 bases, the J end lost 4 bases, and 13 bases lay between the germline ends. This CDR3 has 14 residues. The germline CDR1 and CDR2 sequences are SGDLS and YYNGEE. Here the CDR3 reads CASSATRDGTEAFF. CDR3 nucleotides: TGTGCCAGCAGCGCCACCAGGGACGGCACTGAAGCTTTCTTT.

On this clonotype: Just one base apart from a much larger clone, this may be a read error. The chain links TRBV20-1 to TRBJ2-7; the D gene is possibly TRBD1 (6 bases). CDR3 length equals 12 residues. CDR1 and CDR2 from the germline V gene are DFQATT and SNEGSKA (reference sequence). CDR3 residues: CSAGDRSYEQHF. CDR3 bases: TGCAGTGCCGGAGACAGGTCCTACGAGCAGCACTTC.

This clonotype was recorded at least ten times. The chain has TRBV28 and TRBJ2-1, with TRBD1 identical over 8 bases. V lost 4 bases and J lost 5; bases outside the gene matches: 7. Looked up from germline, CDR1 is MDHEN and CDR2 is SYDVKM. The CDR3 has 15 amino acids. CDR3 region: CASSSRGHGNNEQFF. For the CDR3, the DNA is TGTGCCAGCAGTTCCAGGGGGCACGGAAACAATGAGCAGTTCTTC.

This clonotype came up many times. The chain employs TRBV5-8 and TRBJ1-1; D uncertain. This CDR3 has 16 amino acids. Germline CDR1 and CDR2: SGHTS and YDEGEE. The V gene lost 0 bases and the J gene lost 2 bases, with 14 bases spanning the gap. The CDR3 sequence is CASSLVPVGGNTEAFF. DNA for the CDR3: TGTGCCAGCAGCTTGGTTCCCGTGGGTGGAAACACTGAAGCTTTCTTT.

This clonotype has more than one count but fewer than ten. This chain connects TRBV5-5 to TRBJ2-5; no definite D call. V dropped 3 bases and J dropped 0 bases, with 15 bases sitting between them. The V gene's germline CDR1 is SGHKS and CDR2 YYEKEE (reference sequence). The CDR3 runs 16 residues. The CDR3 DNA reads as TGTGCCAGCAGCTCCTGGACGGATCAGTACCAAGAGACCCAGTACTTC. Translated, it gives CASSSWTDQYQETQYF.

This clonotype was counted many times. This chain joins TRBV7-9 and TRBJ1-1; D is possibly TRBD1 (6 bases). This CDR3 contains 15 residues. The V end lost 6 bases, the J end lost 2 bases, and 16 bases lay between the germline ends. In germline, CDR1 is SEHNR, CDR2 FQNEAQ (reference sequence). The CDR3: CASRSRTGPNTEAFF. Written as DNA, the CDR3 is TGTGCCAGCAGATCAAGAACAGGGCCCAACACTGAAGCTTTCTTT.

This clonotype was seen many times. The chain couples TRBV11-2 to TRBJ1-1, with a tentative D call TRBD1 (5 bases). The CDR3 spans 14 residues. The V and J ends lost 7 bases and 5 bases respectively, with 17 bases between them. The germline V gene has CDR1 SGHAT and CDR2 FQNNGV. The CDR3 nucleotides are TGTGCCAGCACCCCGACAGCGCCGGCGACTGAAGCTTTCTTT. Encoded protein: CASTPTAPATEAFF.

CDR3 sequence (DNA): TGTGCCAGCAGCCTACGGACAGACCTGAACACTGAAGCTTTCTTT. Translated, it gives CASSLRTDLNTEAFF. This chain uses TRBV6-2 or TRBV6-3 with TRBJ1-1, with a weak D call TRBD1 (6 bases). V was trimmed by 6 bases and J by 0 bases, leaving 14 bases between them. Germline V gene sequence: CDR1 MNHEY, CDR2 SVGEGT. This CDR3 is built from 15 residues.

Ten or more counts support this clonotype. This chain uses TRBV7-9 with TRBJ2-2; D perhaps matches TRBD1 (5 bases). V gave up 4 bases and J gave up 5 bases, with 5 bases separating them. Germline CDR1 is SEHNR and CDR2 is FQNEAQ (reference sequence). The CDR3 has 12 amino acids. In nucleotides, the CDR3 is TGTGCCAGCAGCTCAGGGACCGGGGAGCTGTTTTTT. Encoded protein: CASSSGTGELFF.

About this clonotype: In this CDR3 the conserved last residue, phenylalanine or tryptophan, is missing, so a read error is likely. This chain joins TRBV27 and TRBJ1-5; D might be TRBD1 (6 bases). Between the trimmed V and J ends, which lost 5 bases and 6 bases, there was a span of 17 bases. This CDR3 spans 15 amino acids. Germline V gives CDR1 MNHEY, CDR2 SMNVEV (reference sequence). The CDR3 loop reads CASSPVSGGGQPQHL. CDR3 coding DNA: TGTGCCAGCAGTCCCGTCTCGGGGGGCGGTCAGCCCCAGCATCTT.

This clonotype was recorded a few times. The CDR3 region is CASSIDPPDYGGTDTQYF. The CDR3 DNA reads TGTGCCAGTAGTATAGATCCCCCCGACTATGGGGGCACAGATACGCAGTATTTT. The gene calls are TRBV19 and TRBJ2-3, with D perhaps TRBD2 (5 bases). V dropped 0 bases and J dropped 1 base, with 17 bases sitting between them. In germline, CDR1 is LNHDA, CDR2 SQIVND (reference sequence). CDR3 length equals 18 residues.

In this sample, this clonotype turned up many times. The V gene is TRBV28, the J gene TRBJ2-1, with D perhaps TRBD1 (5 bases). The germline gives CDR1 MDHEN, CDR2 SYDVKM. Trimming left V 8 bases short and J 9 bases short, with 8 bases between. The CDR3 covers 10 residues. CDR3 sequence (DNA): TGTGCCAGCGGGGCCTTTGAGCAGTTCTTC. Translating it yields CASGAFEQFF. The full variable domain, its missing parts supplied by reference TRBV28 and TRBJ2-1, is DVKVTQSSRYLVKRTGEKVFLECVQDMDHENMFWYRQDPGLGLRLIYFSYDVKMKEKGDIPEGYSVSREKKERFSLILESASTNQTSMYLCASGAFEQFFGPGTRLTVL.

This clonotype occurred a few times. V is TRBV20-1 and J is TRBJ2-1, with 9 bases matching TRBD1. CDR1 and CDR2 from the germline V gene are DFQATT and SNEGSKA (reference sequence). CDR3 length equals 12 residues. The CDR3 sequence is CIRGTGHNEQFF. CDR3 coding DNA: TGCATCCGGGGGACAGGGCACAATGAGCAGTTCTTC.

This clonotype showed up just a few times. The chain joins TRBV29-1 to TRBJ2-7; D is perhaps TRBD1 (6 bases). The CDR3 runs 12 residues. V gave up 7 bases and J gave up 3 bases, with 13 bases separating them. Germline loops: CDR1 SQVTM, CDR2 ANQGSEA. The CDR3: CSARDINYEQYF. CDR3 bases: TGCAGCGCCAGGGACATAAACTACGAGCAGTACTTC.

This clonotype was observed many times. V and J are TRBV4-2 and TRBJ2-7, with D possibly being TRBD1 (6 bases). Germline V gene lookup returns CDR1 LGHNA and CDR2 YNFKEQ. The V end lost 2 bases, the J end lost 4 bases, and 12 bases lay between the germline ends. The CDR3 contains 14 residues. Here the CDR3 DNA reads TGTGCCAGCAGCCAAACGGGACACATATACGAGCAGTACTTC. The encoded protein is CASSQTGHIYEQYF.

This sequence joins TRBV2 and TRBJ1-1; D remains ambiguous. This CDR3 comprises 13 residues. V dropped 7 bases and J dropped 1 base, with 10 bases sitting between them. Germline loops: CDR1 SNHLY, CDR2 FYNNEI. CDR3 DNA: TGTGCCAGCAATCTGCAATGGAACACTGAAGCTTTCTTT. Translation: CASNLQWNTEAFF.

This clonotype was seen a few times. DNA for the CDR3: TGCAGTGCTAGAGACCAGAAGACCCGGCACGATGAGCAGTTCTTC. This translates into CSARDQKTRHDEQFF. J is TRBJ2-1 and V is TRBV20-1; D gene uncertain. The V end was cut by 0 bases, the J end by 8 bases, with 17 bases between. This CDR3 spans 15 amino acids. Germline CDR1 and CDR2: DFQATT and SNEGSKA (reference sequence).

This clonotype was counted many times. The J gene is TRBJ1-2, the V gene TRBV11-2, with D uncertain. This CDR3 region has 14 residues. The germline V gene encodes CDR1 SGHAT and CDR2 FQNNGV. The ends were cut back, 5 bases at V and 2 bases at J, with 12 bases in the middle. In DNA form, the CDR3 reads TGTGCCAGCAGCCCGGCGGCAGGAAACTATGGCTACACCTTC. Translating it yields CASSPAAGNYGYTF.

Remarks on this clonotype: A read error is possible here, since a much larger clone lies one base away. The V call is TRBV4-3, the J call TRBJ2-7; tentatively, D is TRBD2 (5 bases). Germline loops: CDR1 LGHNA, CDR2 YSLEER. The CDR3 is made up of 16 amino acids. Trimming removed 4 bases at V and 2 bases at J, with 18 bases between. CDR3 DNA: TGCGCCAGCAGCCCTAACGGCTGGGAGAGAGCCTACGAGCAGTACTTC. Translating gives CASSPNGWERAYEQYF.